A selection of T cell receptor beta chains follows, all from one sample in a study of T-cell memory formation after mild COVID-19. TCRdb reprocessed the 5' RACE reads via MiXCR and lists one record per CDR3 protein. The profile shows approximately 98,000 distinct CDR3 sequences, roughly 19% of them singletons. The sequenced sample was PBMCs or a T cell subset sorted from them (not recorded which). The receptors come from a man between 18 and 35 years old who had mild COVID-19 (a few samples of this study predate the infection). Cell type and time point are not known. The CDR3 runs from the conserved cysteine through the conserved F or W. Fields, in order: D gene, J gene, V gene, clone size, CDR3 DNA, CDR3 protein. The D gene is left open where the match is weak. Size is omitted from some rows. Given values are once, few, many or a class for expanded clones.

>TRBD1|TRBJ1-5|TRBV12-3/TRBV12-4|.
TGTGCCAGCAGTTTAGTAGGAGGGGGCATTCAGCCCCAGCATTTT
CASSLVGGGIQPQHF
>TRBD2|TRBJ2-3|TRBV20-1|.
TGCAGTGCTAGGTCAGGACTAGGGACAGATACGCAGTATTTT
CSARSGLGTDTQYF
>.|TRBJ1-2|TRBV7-9|.
TGTGCCAGCAGCTTGTTAGTCGTCACTGAGGACTACACCTTC
CASSLLVVTEDYTF
>TRBD2|TRBJ2-3|TRBV6-5|many
TGTGCCAGCAGACACACGGGGGGAGGCGCAGATACGCAGTATTTT
CASRHTGGGADTQYF
>.|TRBJ2-3|TRBV5-1|few
TGCGCCAGCAGCAGGGGGTCTAGCACAGATACGCAGTATTTT
CASSRGSSTDTQYF
>TRBD1|TRBJ1-1|TRBV12-3/TRBV12-4|few
TGTGCCAGCAGTTCGGGACAGGGTTTTGATGAAGCTTTCTTT
CASSSGQGFDEAFF
>TRBD2|TRBJ2-1|TRBV2|.
TGTGCCAGCAGTGAACTAGCGGGACAATACAATGAGCAGTTCTTC
CASSELAGQYNEQFF
>TRBD2|TRBJ2-1|TRBV28|few
TGTGCCAGCAGCCTACTAGCGGGGGGCAACAATGAGCAGTTCTTC
CASSLLAGGNNEQFF
>TRBD1|TRBJ1-1|TRBV5-1|.
TGCGCCAGCAGCCCGAGACAGGGCGCCGAAGCTTTCTTT
CASSPRQGAEAFF
>.|TRBJ2-2|TRBV11-1|.
TGTGCCAGCAGCTTCGGGACCGTCTACACCGGGGAGCTGTTTTTT
CASSFGTVYTGELFF
>.|TRBJ1-6|TRBV9|once
TGTGCCAGCAGTGAGGGATTGTGGAATTCACCCCTCCACTTT
CASSEGLWNSPLHF
>TRBD2|TRBJ2-3|TRBV29-1|few
TGCAGCGTCACTAGCGGGGGGGGAGATACGCAGTATTTT
CSVTSGGGDTQYF
>.|TRBJ2-7|TRBV9|.
TGTGCCAGCAGCCCCCAGGGGAGACAGGTGACCTACGAGCAGTACTTC
CASSPQGRQVTYEQYF
>.|TRBJ2-5|TRBV6-2/TRBV6-3|.
TGTGCCAGCAGCCAGATCTTCCAAGAGACCCAGTACTTC
CASSQIFQETQYF
>.|TRBJ1-4|TRBV20-1|.
TGCAGTGCTAGGCCCAGGAGCCGTGCAACTAATGAAAAACTGTTTTTT
CSARPRSRATNEKLFF
>.|TRBJ2-3|TRBV14|.
TGTGCCAGCAGCCACCGGACATGGATACGCACAGATACGCAGTATTTT
CASSHRTWIRTDTQYF
>TRBD1|TRBJ1-1|TRBV5-1|.
TGCGCCAGCAGCCTACAGGGGACCGAATCTGAAGCTTTCTTT
CASSLQGTESEAFF
>TRBD1|TRBJ2-3|TRBV7-2|once
TGTGCCAGCACCCTCCTGGGACAGGGTGCAGATACGCAGTATTTT
CASTLLGQGADTQYF
>.|TRBJ2-2|TRBV6-2/TRBV6-3|.
TGTGCCAGCAGTTACATAGTCACCGGGGAGCTGTTTTTT
CASSYIVTGELFF
>.|TRBJ1-2|TRBV2|few
TGTGCCAGCAGCGCCATCCTGTCTGGCTACACCTTC
CASSAILSGYTF
>TRBD2|TRBJ2-3|TRBV29-1|few
TGCAGCGCTAGCGGGGGCCTCACAGATACGCAGTATTTT
CSASGGLTDTQYF
>.|TRBJ2-7|TRBV7-9|few
TGTGCCAGCAGCTTAGAATCGACTACCTACGAGCAGTACTTC
CASSLESTTYEQYF
>.|TRBJ1-6|TRBV5-1|.
TGCGCCAGCAGCTTGGAGGGCAGGACTGGATCACCCCTCCACTTT
CASSLEGRTGSPLHF
>TRBD1|TRBJ1-1|TRBV6-2/TRBV6-3|.
TGTGCCAGCAGTCCGCAGACAGGGGAGGGGAACACTGAAGCTTTCTTT
CASSPQTGEGNTEAFF
>TRBD1|TRBJ1-2|TRBV4-1|.
TGCGCCAGCAGTCCTCGATCCGGACAGGGTTTTTTTGGCTACACCTTC
CASSPRSGQGFFGYTF
>.|TRBJ2-5|TRBV18|few
TGTGCCAGCTCACCCAGCGGGTACCAAGAGACCCAGTACTTC
CASSPSGYQETQYF
>.|TRBJ2-5|TRBV20-1|many
TGCAGTGCTAGAGGTCCGGAGACCCAGTACTTC
CSARGPETQYF
>.|TRBJ2-1|TRBV9|many
TGTGCCAGCAGCGTAGTGGGAAGCTCCTACAATGAGCAGTTCTTC
CASSVVGSSYNEQFF
>TRBD1|TRBJ1-1|TRBV12-3/TRBV12-4|.
TGTGCCAGCAGCCATCCAACATTGACAGGGACTGAAGCTTTCTTT
CASSHPTLTGTEAFF
>.|TRBJ2-5|TRBV5-1|.
TGCGCCAGCATTGGAGGGCTCGGGGAGACCCAGTACTTC
CASIGGLGETQYF
>TRBD1|TRBJ1-1|TRBV4-1|many
TGCGCCAGCAGCCAACCGACAGGGGAGGATGAAGCTTTCTTT
CASSQPTGEDEAFF
>TRBD1|TRBJ2-7|TRBV5-5|.
TGTGCCAGCAGCTTAGGGACAGAGAGGCGGGAGCAGTACTTC
CASSLGTERREQYF
>.|TRBJ2-3|TRBV7-3|few
TGTGCCAGCAGCTTAAGAAGCGGGAGCACAGATACGCAGTATTTT
CASSLRSGSTDTQYF
>.|TRBJ2-7|TRBV3-1|.
TGTGCCAGCAGCCAAGATAATATCCCAGACTACGAGCAGTACTTC
CASSQDNIPDYEQYF
>.|TRBJ2-4|TRBV7-6|.
TGTGCCAGCAGTAGGGGGGCCCCAACGGGGAACATTCAGTACTTC
CASSRGAPTGNIQYF
>TRBD1|TRBJ2-1|TRBV7-9|.
TGTGCCAGCAGCTTAGTAGGATGGGACAGACTCTACAATGAGCAGTTCTTC
CASSLVGWDRLYNEQFF